The source of this TCR beta chain is a study of CD8 T cells in Susac syndrome. V dropped 0 bases and J dropped 0 bases, with 8 bases sitting between them. CDR3 length: 15 residues. CDR1 is PRHDT, CDR2 FYEKMQ, per germline (reference sequence). Random hexamers served to reverse transcribe roughly 0.45 to 1 ug RNA. The amplification used immunoSEQ multiplex PCR on TCR beta CDR3; it spanned 54 Vbeta and 13 Jbeta. Via MiXCR, TCRdb re-called the immunoSEQ multiplex PCR reads, giving one row per CDR3 protein. The sample has about 150,000 distinct CDR3 sequences; just under 95% are singletons. TCR beta was sequenced from blood CD8+ and CD4+ T cells.

The TCR was taken from a human donor with multiple sclerosis. The sequenced sample was CD8+ T cells from PBMCs. J is TRBJ1-1 and V is TRBV13, with a tentative D call TRBD1 (5 bases). The chain's CDR3 is CASSLGEGMNTEAFF. In DNA form, the CDR3 reads TGTGCCAGCAGCTTAGGTGAGGGGATGAACACTGAAGCTTTCTTT.